This T cell receptor (beta chain) was identified during a study of blood T cell repertoires in COVID-19. Profiling relied on immunoSEQ multiplex PCR, and the TCRdb table lists in-frame clones only, not all of them. The repertoire holds about 87,000 clones, with over 70% as singletons. The trim removed 7 bases at V and 5 bases at J, leaving 5 bases unmatched. Germline V lookup: CDR1 ENHRY, CDR2 SYGVKD. This CDR3 is 14 amino acids long. The chain couples TRBV10-3 to TRBJ1-6; TRBD1 aligns across 7 bases. Sequencing was done on a sample of peripheral blood. The clonotype comes from a woman between 45 and 60 years old with acute or convalescent COVID-19. The CDR3 DNA sequence: TGTGCCATCAAGGGGACAGAAAATAATTCACCCCTCCACTTT. Translating gives CAIKGTENNSPLHF.